This TCR beta chain is drawn from a study of T-cell memory formation after mild COVID-19. The study, taken as a whole, reports: Contracting CD4+ clones lay largely in CM and EM, with CD8+ ones residing in EMRA. CD4/CD8 balance characterized clones contracting day 15 to 85, and CD4+ skew characterized later expanders.

This clonotype has only a few counts. Its antigen remains unidentified. TCRdb reanalysed the 5' RACE reads using MiXCR and keeps one entry per CDR3 protein. Of 110,000 or so distinct CDR3 sequences in the sample, approximately 22% were seen once. V shed 4 bases and J shed 4 bases, with 17 bases lying between them. Per the germline V gene, CDR1 is SGHKS and CDR2 is YYEKEE (reference sequence). This CDR3 is built from 15 residues. The clonotype comes from a man between 18 and 29 years old who had mild COVID-19 (a few samples of this study predate the infection). Cell type and time point are not known. The source material was PBMCs or a T cell subset sorted from them (not recorded which). This chain connects TRBV5-5 to TRBJ2-5; no definite D call. Here the CDR3 DNA reads TGTGCCAGCAGCCTTGGGGTGGGCCCGCTAGAGACCCAGTACTTC. Translating it yields CASSLGVGPLETQYF.